These T cell receptor beta chains were read from a single sample in a study of blood T cell repertoires in COVID-19. The data were produced by immunoSEQ multiplex PCR, yet TCRdb's version contains in-frame clones alone and is incomplete. The repertoire holds 150,000 to 200,000 clones, with approximately 90% as singletons. The material sequenced was PBMCs or T cells enriched from blood (not recorded which). The receptors here all came from a woman aged 18-30 years who had recovered from COVID-19. CDR3s leave out the opening cysteine and the closing phenylalanine or tryptophan.

V	J	CDR3
TRBV18	TRBJ1-5	ASSPIRARDQPQH
TRBV9	TRBJ2-1	ASSGSPSGSSYNEQF
TRBV19	TRBJ2-3	ASSIGTSREGGDTQY
TRBV13	TRBJ1-1	ASSLRTVNTEAF
TRBV27	TRBJ2-1	ASSQLAFSSYNEQF
TRBV15	TRBJ2-3	ATSRDGGVHTDTQY
TRBV2	TRBJ1-4	ASRGTGVEKLF
TRBV30	TRBJ1-1	AWTLFATEAF
TRBV27	TRBJ1-2	ASSSLRRTVGGYGYT
TRBV24-1	TRBJ1-1	ATSDSRGWNTEAF
TRBV28	TRBJ2-3	ASSIQSTDTQY
TRBV28	TRBJ2-7	ASSFRGEQY
TRBV19	TRBJ2-1	ASSTITSRTDEQF
TRBV4-2	TRBJ2-5	ASSQDGRGETQY
TRBV27	TRBJ2-7	ASSFGTRYEQY
TRBV28	TRBJ1-2	ASSFPLAGGNYGYT
TRBV3-1/TRBV3-2	TRBJ1-1	ASSQQETEAF
TRBV3-1/TRBV3-2	TRBJ1-5	ASSQGQGVVGNQPQH
TRBV6-1	TRBJ2-7	ASSEGGRYEQY
TRBV5-4	TRBJ2-1	ASSLGTASNEQF
TRBV4-3	TRBJ2-7	ASSQHVAGNYEQY
TRBV15	TRBJ2-1	ATSRDGREMYNEQF
TRBV3-1/TRBV3-2	TRBJ2-3	ASSHSLTGGPQY
TRBV5-1	TRBJ2-1	ASSPDSGSSDEQF
TRBV3-1/TRBV3-2	TRBJ2-7	ASSQFPFVGDYEQY
TRBV6-6	TRBJ1-2	ASSYLPGEDGYT
TRBV12-1	TRBJ2-1	ASSFRSREHLGRF
TRBV7-3	TRBJ2-3	ASSLSSGRTDTQY
TRBV9	TRBJ2-7	ASSVLPAGHYEQY
TRBV3-1/TRBV3-2	TRBJ2-7	ASSPGLAGYEQY
TRBV30	TRBJ1-5	AWSGGGNQPQH
TRBV6-5	TRBJ2-1	ATTELYNEQF
TRBV28	TRBJ1-4	ASSLRQARGEKLF
TRBV11-2	TRBJ1-1	ASSDGGENTEAF
TRBV25-1	TRBJ2-3	ASSDTLAPSTDTQY
TRBV28	TRBJ2-2	ASSLRDLGLASTGELF
TRBV27	TRBJ1-1	ASSLDRGNTEAF
TRBV6-5	TRBJ1-1	ASSYNRAKNTEAF
TRBV28	TRBJ1-1	ASSFLRRQLNTEAF
TRBV6-6	TRBJ2-1	ASSPSGTSLGEQF
TRBV6-4	TRBJ1-6	ASSDSSDYNSPLH
TRBV7-9	TRBJ2-1	ASRLLAGGGNEQF
TRBV5-1	TRBJ2-1	ASSLAGDHSYNEQF
TRBV4-1	TRBJ1-2	ASSQGHTGGKGYT
TRBV28	TRBJ2-5	ASSLLGTSDQETQY